One and the same sample provided the 19 T cell receptor beta chains below, sequenced in a study of PD-1 and CTLA-4 blockade in melanoma. Method: immunoSEQ multiplex PCR; TCRdb's copy keeps in-frame clones and lacks some. This sample has 23,000 or so clones, with 70% to 90% found just once. The sample here was CD8+ T cells from peripheral blood, taken before anti-PD-1 treatment. The receptor set was obtained from a human donor with melanoma.

The chain carries TRBV5-5 and TRBJ2-7; TRBD1 agrees at 9 bases. From germline, CDR1 is SGHKS and CDR2 YYEKEE (reference sequence). This CDR3 has 15 amino acids. V shed 4 bases, J shed 6 bases, and the junction held 11 bases outside the gene matches. For the CDR3, the DNA is TGTGCCAGCAGCCCGGCCGGGACAGGGCCCCCCGAGCAGTACTTC. Protein product: CASSPAGTGPPEQYF.

The chain recombines TRBV7-2 with TRBJ2-7, with D perhaps assigned TRBD1 or TRBD2 (5 bases each). Germline V CDR1 and CDR2: SGHTA, FQGNSA. V was shortened by 3 bases and J by 0 bases, with 6 bases between the two germline ends. The CDR3 spans 13 residues. CDR3 sequence: CASSLGDSYEQYF. CDR3 DNA sequence: TGTGCCAGCAGCTTGGGGGACTCCTACGAGCAGTACTTC.

Relative to its sample, this clone is medium-sized (0.01 to 0.1%). The chain has TRBV5-8 and TRBJ1-2; the D is unclear. V was clipped by 2 bases and J by 6 bases, with 11 bases between them. The CDR3 runs 13 residues. Germline V lookup: CDR1 SGHTS, CDR2 YDEGEE. In DNA, the CDR3 is TGTGCCAGCAGCTTTCCCTTTCCGGATGGCTACACCTTC. Its translation: CASSFPFPDGYTF.

The V call is TRBV5-1, the J call TRBJ2-7; D ambiguous. The CDR3 runs 16 residues. The germline gives CDR1 SGHRS, CDR2 YFSETQ. The V end was cut by 0 bases, the J end by 0 bases, with 13 bases between. DNA for the CDR3: TGCGCCAGCAGCTTGGGGAAGGGCCCGAGCTCCTACGAGCAGTACTTC. The encoded protein is CASSLGKGPSSYEQYF.

This chain joins TRBV13 and TRBJ1-1; D ambiguous. Trimming stripped 0 bases from V and 3 bases from J, with 8 bases between. There are 14 residues in the CDR3. Germline CDR1 reads PRHDT; CDR2 reads FYEKMQ (reference sequence). The CDR3 nucleotides are TGTGCCAGCAGCTTAGGATGGACGGACACTGAAGCTTTCTTT. Translated, it gives CASSLGWTDTEAFF.

The rearrangement uses TRBV28 and TRBJ2-5, with TRBD1 matching 10 bases. V trimming: 3 bases; J trimming: 4 bases; junction bases outside the gene matches: 5. The V gene's germline CDR1 is MDHEN and CDR2 SYDVKM. The length of the CDR3 is 15 residues. The CDR3 DNA sequence: TGTGCCAGCAGTTTTCGACAGGGGGCCGGAGAGACCCAGTACTTC. Translation gives CASSFRQGAGETQYF.

Only one count was recorded for this clone. This chain connects TRBV7-9 to TRBJ2-2; tentative D call: TRBD2 (5 bases). CDR3 length equals 14 residues. Per germline, CDR1 SEHNR and CDR2 FQNEAQ (reference sequence). Trimming shortened V by 10 bases and J by 1 base, and 13 bases separated the two germline ends. In DNA, the CDR3 is TGTGCCAACGAGCCCGGGGAGAACACCGGGGAGCTGTTTTTT. This encodes CANEPGENTGELFF.

The genes are TRBV30 and TRBJ1-5, with 11 bases fitting TRBD1. CDR3 length: 16 amino acids. Germline assignment: CDR1 GTSNPN and CDR2 SVGIG (reference sequence). The V and J ends lost 5 bases and 5 bases, in that order; junction bases with no gene match: 11. The CDR3 loop reads CAWVGQGVVGDQPQHF. CDR3 DNA sequence: TGTGCCTGGGTGGGACAGGGGGTTGTGGGGGATCAGCCCCAGCATTTT.

The chain recombines TRBV19 with TRBJ1-1; unclear D gene. This CDR3 contains 12 residues. The germline CDR1 and CDR2 sequences are LNHDA and SQIVND (reference sequence). V lost 6 bases and J lost 5, with 10 bases in between. This CDR3 is CASSRGGTEAFF. The CDR3 nucleotides are TGTGCCAGTAGCCGGGGTGGGACTGAAGCTTTCTTT.

V is TRBV7-2 and J is TRBJ2-3, with D unresolved. This CDR3 has 14 residues. Trimming stripped 3 bases from V and 3 bases from J, with 10 bases between. Germline CDR1 reads SGHTA; CDR2 reads FQGNSA. The DNA of the CDR3 is TGTGCCAGCAGCTTGTTGGCCAATACAGATACGCAGTATTTT. Encoded protein: CASSLLANTDTQYF. Filled out from reference TRBV7-2 and TRBJ2-3, the complete variable domain reads GAGVSQSPSNKVTEKGKDVELRCDPISGHTALYWYRQSLGQGLEFLIYFQGNSAPDKSGLPSDRFSAERTGGSVSTLTIQRTQQEDSAVYLCASSLLANTDTQYFGPGTRLTVL.

This chain connects TRBV27 to TRBJ2-6; unclear D gene. Trimming shortened V by 3 bases and J by 3 bases, and 3 bases separated the two germline ends. CDR1 and CDR2 from the germline V gene are MNHEY and SMNVEV (reference sequence). This CDR3 has 13 residues. The CDR3 coding sequence is TGTGCCAGCAGTTTTGGTGGGGCCAACGTCCTGACTTTC. This translates into CASSFGGANVLTF.

This clone is a singleton in its sample. This chain connects TRBV28 to TRBJ2-7, with 9 bases aligning to TRBD2. The V gene end was trimmed by 3 bases and the J gene end by 4 bases; junction bases not matched to a gene: 16. Germline V gene sequence: CDR1 MDHEN, CDR2 SYDVKM. The CDR3 totals 18 residues. In DNA form, the CDR3 reads TGTGCCAGCAGTTTCCCCGGGGGGATAGCGGGGGATTGGTACGAGCAGTACTTC. Translated, it gives CASSFPGGIAGDWYEQYF. The entire variable domain, with the rest obtained from reference TRBV28 and TRBJ2-7, is as follows: DVKVTQSSRYLVKRTGEKVFLECVQDMDHENMFWYRQDPGLGLRLIYFSYDVKMKEKGDIPEGYSVSREKKERFSLILESASTNQTSMYLCASSFPGGIAGDWYEQYFGPGTRLTVT.

The chain joins TRBV14 to TRBJ2-1; D gene uncertain. The length of the CDR3 is 13 residues. Trimming removed 4 bases from V and 1 base from J, with 5 bases in between. Germline assignment: CDR1 SGHDN and CDR2 FVKESK. The DNA of the CDR3 is TGTGCCAGCAGCCGGGGATCCTACAATGAGCAGTTCTTC. Translating gives CASSRGSYNEQFF.

This clone was counted between two and nine times. The J gene is TRBJ1-1, the V gene TRBV7-3; D is undetermined. Germline V lookup: CDR1 SGHTA, CDR2 FQGTGA. V was trimmed by 11 bases and J by 4 bases, leaving 11 bases between them. This CDR3 contains 11 residues. CDR3 residues: CAALRGTEAFF. The CDR3 coding sequence is TGTGCCGCCCTCCGGGGCACTGAAGCTTTCTTT.

This sequence joins TRBV10-3 and TRBJ2-1, with D maybe TRBD2 (6 bases). Germline V gene data show CDR1 as ENHRY and CDR2 as SYGVKD. Between the trimmed V and J ends, which lost 4 bases and 8 bases, there was a span of 12 bases. This CDR3 region has 13 residues. The CDR3 DNA sequence: TGTGCCATCAGTGGATCGCGGGGAGATGAGCAGTTCTTC. Translating gives CAISGSRGDEQFF.

V is TRBV6-5 and J is TRBJ2-3; TRBD2 agrees at 7 bases. The V gene's germline CDR1 is MNHEY and CDR2 SVGAGI. This CDR3 is 13 amino acids long. J lost 6 bases, V lost 5 bases, and 5 bases had no gene match. The CDR3 protein is CASSRDYEDTQYF. The CDR3 nucleotides read TGTGCCAGCAGTAGGGACTATGAGGATACGCAGTATTTT.

The chain joins TRBV27 to TRBJ1-5; D is uncertain. There are 15 residues in the CDR3. V lost 4 bases, J lost 3 bases, and 13 bases lay in between. Germline CDR1 and CDR2: MNHEY and SMNVEV (reference sequence). The CDR3 DNA reads as TGTGCCAGCAGTTCCTTGCCCCTTTCCAATCAGCCCCAGCATTTT. It specifies CASSSLPLSNQPQHF.

This chain connects TRBV7-9 to TRBJ1-2; D is uncertain. V was cut by 4 bases and J by 5 bases, with 8 bases left in between. Germline CDR1 SEHNR, CDR2 FQNEAQ (reference sequence). The CDR3 has 12 amino acids. The CDR3 region is CASSSEIYGYTF. In nucleotides, the CDR3 is TGTGCCAGCAGCTCGGAAATTTATGGCTACACCTTC.

CDR3 protein: CASSQGSVEAFF. The CDR3 DNA reads as TGTGCCAGCAGCCAGGGTAGCGTCGAAGCTTTCTTT. The chain couples TRBV5-4 to TRBJ1-1, with D possibly being TRBD1 (5 bases). This CDR3 is built from 12 residues. Looked up from germline, CDR1 is SGHNT and CDR2 is YYREEE (reference sequence). V was trimmed by 4 bases and J by 8 bases, leaving 12 bases between them.